These 9 T cell receptor beta chains were all obtained from the same sample, sequenced in a study of cytomegalovirus exposure and HLA in healthy donors. In the PCR, 60 Vbeta and 13 Jbeta primers were used. Profiled with immunoSEQ multiplex PCR; TCRdb holds only in-frame clones, not every one. The sample lists approximately 190,000 clones; around 64% were seen once. The sample comprised PBMCs. These receptors originate from a man aged 40-50 years in good health and CMV-seropositive.

The chain links TRBV7-9 to TRBJ1-2, with D hard to call. The germline V and J ends were trimmed by 2 bases and 7 bases, with 17 bases remaining between them. The CDR3 sequence is 15 residues long. Germline assignment: CDR1 SEHNR and CDR2 FQNEAQ (reference sequence). The CDR3 protein is CASSLTSPGFGGYTF. CDR3 in DNA: TGTGCCAGCAGCTTAACTTCCCCGGGGTTTGGTGGCTACACCTTC. Looking up the rest from reference TRBV7-9 and TRBJ1-2 gives the full variable domain: DTGVSQNPRHKITKRGQNVTFRCDPISEHNRLYWYRQTLGQGPEFLTYFQNEAQLEKSRLLSDRFSAERPKGSFSTLEIQRTEQGDSAMYLCASSLTSPGFGGYTFGSGTRLTVV.

This clone was seen a few times. This rearrangement joins TRBV19 to TRBJ2-3; 8 bases agree with TRBD1. This CDR3 is built from 15 residues. Per germline, CDR1 LNHDA and CDR2 SQIVND (reference sequence). J gave up 4 bases and V 4 bases, and 7 bases lay outside the gene matches. CDR3 in amino acids: CASSKQHRGADTQYF. The CDR3 coding sequence is TGTGCCAGTAGTAAACAGCACAGGGGGGCAGATACGCAGTATTTT.

The chain carries TRBV27 and TRBJ2-7; 11 bases line up with TRBD2. Germline V lookup: CDR1 MNHEY, CDR2 SMNVEV (reference sequence). Losses at the gene ends were 5 bases for V and 2 bases for J; bases not matched to a gene: 5. The CDR3 length is 15 residues. The CDR3 here is CASSRSSGGTYEQYF. The DNA for the CDR3 is TGTGCCAGCAGTCGTTCTAGCGGGGGGACCTACGAGCAGTACTTC.

The V gene is TRBV6-1, the J gene TRBJ1-4; 7 nucleotides align to TRBD1. The germline CDR1 and CDR2 sequences are MNHNS and SASEGT. V lost 6 bases and J lost 7; bases outside the gene matches: 14. There are 16 residues in the CDR3. CDR3 bases: TGTGCCAGCAGCGAATCAGACAGGGATTACCGTGAAAAACTGTTTTTT. As protein: CASSESDRDYREKLFF.

V is TRBV4-1 and J is TRBJ1-5; D gene ambiguous. The V end was cut by 2 bases, the J end by 2 bases, with 4 bases between. Germline-derived CDR1 and CDR2 are MGHRA and YSYEKL. The CDR3 sequence is 13 residues long. This CDR3 is CASSQYGNQPQHF. The CDR3 coding sequence is TGCGCCAGCAGCCAATATGGCAATCAGCCCCAGCATTTT.

The chain couples TRBV5-6 to TRBJ2-7; D not resolved. Per germline, CDR1 SGHDT and CDR2 YYEEEE. V lost 4 bases, J lost 0 bases, and 11 bases lay in between. The length of the CDR3 is 14 residues. DNA for the CDR3: TGTGCCAGCAGCCTCCGGTGGGCCTCCTACGAGCAGTACTTC. Protein: CASSLRWASYEQYF.

The chain has TRBV10-2 and TRBJ2-7; the match to TRBD2 covers 7 bases. V lost 3 bases and J lost 2; bases outside the gene matches: 16. The CDR3 extends over 18 amino acids. CDR1 and CDR2 from the germline V gene are WSHSY and SAAADI. The CDR3 sequence is CASSEGGGLPGQAYEQYF. The CDR3 coding sequence is TGCGCCAGCAGTGAAGGCGGGGGACTCCCCGGGCAGGCCTACGAGCAGTACTTC.

There are a few counts of this clone. The rearrangement uses TRBV2 and TRBJ2-7, with D possibly being TRBD2 (5 bases). This CDR3 comprises 13 residues. Germline loops: CDR1 SNHLY, CDR2 FYNNEI. Between the trimmed V and J ends, which lost 5 bases and 3 bases, there was a span of 11 bases. As DNA, the CDR3 is TGTGCCAGCAGTCCTCGGGGTCTCTACGAGCAGTACTTC. It translates to CASSPRGLYEQYF.

This chain uses TRBV19 with TRBJ2-2; weak D call: TRBD2 (5 bases). V lost 4 bases and J lost 6, with 12 bases in between. The CDR3 is made up of 14 amino acids. Per the germline V gene, CDR1 is LNHDA and CDR2 is SQIVND (reference sequence). DNA for the CDR3: TGTGCCAGTAGTAATTGGGGAGACGCCGGGGAGCTGTTTTTT. This gives the protein CASSNWGDAGELFF.